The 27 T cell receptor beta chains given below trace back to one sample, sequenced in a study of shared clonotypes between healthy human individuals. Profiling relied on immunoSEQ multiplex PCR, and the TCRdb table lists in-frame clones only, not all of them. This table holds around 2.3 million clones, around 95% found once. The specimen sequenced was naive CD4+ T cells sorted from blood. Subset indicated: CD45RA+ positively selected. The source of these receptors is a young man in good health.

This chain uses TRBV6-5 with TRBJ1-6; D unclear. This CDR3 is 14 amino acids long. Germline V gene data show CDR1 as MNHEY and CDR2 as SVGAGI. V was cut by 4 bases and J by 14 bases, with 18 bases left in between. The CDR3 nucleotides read TGTGCCAGCAGTTCCGGACTGTTGTCGGGAGCCCTCCACTTT. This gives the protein CASSSGLLSGALHF.

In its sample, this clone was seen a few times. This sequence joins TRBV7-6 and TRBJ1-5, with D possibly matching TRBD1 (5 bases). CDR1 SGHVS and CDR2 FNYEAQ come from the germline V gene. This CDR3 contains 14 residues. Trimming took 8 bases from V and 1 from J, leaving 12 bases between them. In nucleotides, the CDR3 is TGTGCCAGCTGGGGGAATACGAGCAATCAGCCCCAGCATTTT. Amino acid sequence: CASWGNTSNQPQHF.

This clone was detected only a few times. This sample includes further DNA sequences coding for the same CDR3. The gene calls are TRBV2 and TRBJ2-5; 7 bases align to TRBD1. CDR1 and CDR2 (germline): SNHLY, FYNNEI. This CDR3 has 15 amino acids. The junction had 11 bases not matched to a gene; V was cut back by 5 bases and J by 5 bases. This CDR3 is CASSPTGKGTETQYF. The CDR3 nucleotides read TGTGCCAGCAGTCCGACAGGGAAGGGGACGGAGACCCAGTACTTC.

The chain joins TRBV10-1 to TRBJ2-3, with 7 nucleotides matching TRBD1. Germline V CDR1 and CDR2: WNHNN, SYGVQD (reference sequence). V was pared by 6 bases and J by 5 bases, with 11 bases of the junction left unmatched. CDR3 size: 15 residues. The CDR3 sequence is CASSDQRTGGDTQYF. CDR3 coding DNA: TGCGCCAGCAGCGACCAAAGGACAGGCGGAGATACGCAGTATTTT.

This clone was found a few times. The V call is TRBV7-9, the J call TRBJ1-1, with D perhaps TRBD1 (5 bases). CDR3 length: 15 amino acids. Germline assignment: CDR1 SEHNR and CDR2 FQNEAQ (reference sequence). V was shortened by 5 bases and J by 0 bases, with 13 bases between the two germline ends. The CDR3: CASSPNGTVNTEAFF. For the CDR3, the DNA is TGTGCCAGCAGCCCCAACGGGACGGTGAACACTGAAGCTTTCTTT.

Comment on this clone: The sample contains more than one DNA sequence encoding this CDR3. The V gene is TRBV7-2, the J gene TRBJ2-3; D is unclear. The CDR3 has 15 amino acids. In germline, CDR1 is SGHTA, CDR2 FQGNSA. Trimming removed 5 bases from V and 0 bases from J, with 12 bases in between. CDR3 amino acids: CASSLDGTSTDTQYF. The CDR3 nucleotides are TGTGCCAGCAGCCTGGACGGAACTAGCACAGATACGCAGTATTTT.

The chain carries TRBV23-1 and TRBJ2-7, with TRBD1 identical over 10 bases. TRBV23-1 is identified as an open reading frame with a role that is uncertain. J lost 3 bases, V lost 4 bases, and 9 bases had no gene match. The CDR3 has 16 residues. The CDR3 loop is CASSRGTGEDFYEQYF. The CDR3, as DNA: TGCGCCAGCAGTCGTGGGACAGGGGAAGATTTCTACGAGCAGTACTTC.

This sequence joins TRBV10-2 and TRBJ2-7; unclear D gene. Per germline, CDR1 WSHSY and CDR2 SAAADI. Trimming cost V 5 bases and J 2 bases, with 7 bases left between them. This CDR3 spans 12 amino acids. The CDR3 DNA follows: TGCGCCAGCAGTCTCAGTACCTACGAGCAGTACTTC. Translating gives CASSLSTYEQYF.

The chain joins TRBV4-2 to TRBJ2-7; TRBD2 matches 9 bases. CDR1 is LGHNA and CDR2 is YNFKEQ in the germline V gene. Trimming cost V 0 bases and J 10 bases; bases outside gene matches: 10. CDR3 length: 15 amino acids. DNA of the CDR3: TGTGCCAGCAGCCAAGATATGGCGGCGGGGGGGCCCCAGTACTTC. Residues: CASSQDMAAGGPQYF.

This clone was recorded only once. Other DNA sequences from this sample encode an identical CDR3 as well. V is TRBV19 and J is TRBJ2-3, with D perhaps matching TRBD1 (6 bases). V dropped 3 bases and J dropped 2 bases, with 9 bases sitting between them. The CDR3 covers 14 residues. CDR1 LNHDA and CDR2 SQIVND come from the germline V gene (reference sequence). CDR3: CASSIGQNTDTQYF. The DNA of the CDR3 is TGTGCCAGTAGTATCGGACAGAACACAGATACGCAGTATTTT.

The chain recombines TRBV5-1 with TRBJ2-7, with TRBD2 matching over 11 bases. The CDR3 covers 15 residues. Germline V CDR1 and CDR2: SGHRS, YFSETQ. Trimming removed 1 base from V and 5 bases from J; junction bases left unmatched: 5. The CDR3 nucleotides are TGCGCCAGCAGCTTGACTAGCGGGGGCCCGGACGAGCAGTACTTC. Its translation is CASSLTSGGPDEQYF. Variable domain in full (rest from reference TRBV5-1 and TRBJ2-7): KAGVTQTPRYLIKTRGQQVTLSCSPISGHRSVSWYQQTPGQGLQFLFEYFSETQRNKGNFPGRFSGRQFSNSRSEMNVSTLELGDSALYLCASSLTSGGPDEQYFGPGTRLTVT.

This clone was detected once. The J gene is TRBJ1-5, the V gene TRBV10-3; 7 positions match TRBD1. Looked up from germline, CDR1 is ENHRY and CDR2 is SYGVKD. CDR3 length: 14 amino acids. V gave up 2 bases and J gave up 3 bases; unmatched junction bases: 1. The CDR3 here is CAISEGQDNQPQHF. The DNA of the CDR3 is TGTGCCATCAGTGAGGGACAGGACAATCAGCCCCAGCATTTT.

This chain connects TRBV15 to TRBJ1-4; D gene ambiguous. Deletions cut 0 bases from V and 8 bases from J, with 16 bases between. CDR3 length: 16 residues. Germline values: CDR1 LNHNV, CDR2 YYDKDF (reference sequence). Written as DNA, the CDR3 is TGTGCCACCAGCAGAGATAATACCCGGGTCCGGGAAAAACTGTTTTTT. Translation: CATSRDNTRVREKLFF. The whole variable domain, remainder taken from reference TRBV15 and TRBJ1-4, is DAMVIQNPRYQVTQFGKPVTLSCSQTLNHNVMYWYQQKSSQAPKLLFHYYDKDFNNEADTPDNFQSRRPNTSFCFLDIRSPGLGDTAMYLCATSRDNTRVREKLFFGSGTQLSVL.

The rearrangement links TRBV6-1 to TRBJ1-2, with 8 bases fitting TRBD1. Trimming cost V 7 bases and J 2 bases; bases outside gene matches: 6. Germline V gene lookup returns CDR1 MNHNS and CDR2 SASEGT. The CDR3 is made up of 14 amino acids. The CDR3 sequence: CASTQTGGNYGYTF. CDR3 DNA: TGTGCCAGCACCCAAACAGGGGGGAACTATGGCTACACCTTC.

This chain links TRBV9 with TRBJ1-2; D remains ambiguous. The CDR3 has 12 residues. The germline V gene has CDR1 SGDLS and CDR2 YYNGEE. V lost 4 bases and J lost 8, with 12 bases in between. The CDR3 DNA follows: TGTGCCAGCAGCCCAGCGGGTTGGGGCTACACCTTC. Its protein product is CASSPAGWGYTF.

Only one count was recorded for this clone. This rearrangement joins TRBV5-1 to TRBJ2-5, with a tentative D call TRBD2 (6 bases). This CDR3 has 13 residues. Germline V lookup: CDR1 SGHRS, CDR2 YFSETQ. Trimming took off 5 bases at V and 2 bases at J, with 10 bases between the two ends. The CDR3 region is CASRPGVQETQYF. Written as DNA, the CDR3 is TGCGCCAGCAGGCCGGGAGTACAAGAGACCCAGTACTTC.

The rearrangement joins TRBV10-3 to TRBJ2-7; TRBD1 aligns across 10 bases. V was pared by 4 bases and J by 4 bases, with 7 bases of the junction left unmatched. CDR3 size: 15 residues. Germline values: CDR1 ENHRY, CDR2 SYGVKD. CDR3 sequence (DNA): TGTGCCATCAGTGGGCCGGGACAGGGGCTATACGAGCAGTACTTC. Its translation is CAISGPGQGLYEQYF.

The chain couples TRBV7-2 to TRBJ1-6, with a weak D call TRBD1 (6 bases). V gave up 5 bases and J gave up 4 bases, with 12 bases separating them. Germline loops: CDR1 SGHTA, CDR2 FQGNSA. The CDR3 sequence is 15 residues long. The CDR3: CASSRWGLYNSPLHF. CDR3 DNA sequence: TGTGCCAGCAGCCGGTGGGGGCTGTATAATTCACCCCTCCACTTT. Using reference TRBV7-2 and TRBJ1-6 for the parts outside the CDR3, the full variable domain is GAGVSQSPSNKVTEKGKDVELRCDPISGHTALYWYRQSLGQGLEFLIYFQGNSAPDKSGLPSDRFSAERTGGSVSTLTIQRTQQEDSAVYLCASSRWGLYNSPLHFGNGTRLTVT.

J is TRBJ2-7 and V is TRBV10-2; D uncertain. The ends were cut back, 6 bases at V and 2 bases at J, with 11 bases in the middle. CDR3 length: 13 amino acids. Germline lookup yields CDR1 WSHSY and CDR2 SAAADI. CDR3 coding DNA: TGCGCCAGCAGCCGAACCCCCGCCTACGAGCAGTACTTC. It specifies CASSRTPAYEQYF.

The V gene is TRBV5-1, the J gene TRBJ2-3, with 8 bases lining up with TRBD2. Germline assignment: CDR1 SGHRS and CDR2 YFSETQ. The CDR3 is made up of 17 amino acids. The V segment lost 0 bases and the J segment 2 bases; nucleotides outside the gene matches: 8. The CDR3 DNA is TGCGCCAGCAGCTTGGAGGAAGCGGGGGCCTTCACAGATACGCAGTATTTT. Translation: CASSLEEAGAFTDTQYF.

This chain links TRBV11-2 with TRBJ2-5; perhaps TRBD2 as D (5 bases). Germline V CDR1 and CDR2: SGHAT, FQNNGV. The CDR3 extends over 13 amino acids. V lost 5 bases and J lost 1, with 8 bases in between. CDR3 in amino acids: CASSGGSQETQYF. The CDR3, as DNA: TGTGCCAGCAGCGGCGGGTCCCAAGAGACCCAGTACTTC.

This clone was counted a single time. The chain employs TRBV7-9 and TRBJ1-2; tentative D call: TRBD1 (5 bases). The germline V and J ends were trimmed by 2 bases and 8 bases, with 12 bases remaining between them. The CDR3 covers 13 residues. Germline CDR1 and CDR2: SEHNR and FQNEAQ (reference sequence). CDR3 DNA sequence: TGTGCCAGCAGCTTAAAAGGGGCGGGAGGCTACACCTTC. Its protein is CASSLKGAGGYTF.

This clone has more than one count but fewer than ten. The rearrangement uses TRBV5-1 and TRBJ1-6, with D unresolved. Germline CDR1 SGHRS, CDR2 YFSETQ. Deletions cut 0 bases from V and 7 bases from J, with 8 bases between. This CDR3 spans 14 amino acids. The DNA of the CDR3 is TGCGCCAGCAGCTTGGGCAACATGAATTCACCCCTCCACTTT. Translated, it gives CASSLGNMNSPLHF. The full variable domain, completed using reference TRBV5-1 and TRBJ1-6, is KAGVTQTPRYLIKTRGQQVTLSCSPISGHRSVSWYQQTPGQGLQFLFEYFSETQRNKGNFPGRFSGRQFSNSRSEMNVSTLELGDSALYLCASSLGNMNSPLHFGNGTRLTVT.

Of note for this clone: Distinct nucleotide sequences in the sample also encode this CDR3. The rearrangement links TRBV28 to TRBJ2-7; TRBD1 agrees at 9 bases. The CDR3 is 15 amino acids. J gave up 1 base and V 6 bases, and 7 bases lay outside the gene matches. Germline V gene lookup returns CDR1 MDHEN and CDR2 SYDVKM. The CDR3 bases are TGTGCCAGCAGCCCTCCGGGACAGGGATCCTACGAGCAGTACTTC. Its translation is CASSPPGQGSYEQYF.

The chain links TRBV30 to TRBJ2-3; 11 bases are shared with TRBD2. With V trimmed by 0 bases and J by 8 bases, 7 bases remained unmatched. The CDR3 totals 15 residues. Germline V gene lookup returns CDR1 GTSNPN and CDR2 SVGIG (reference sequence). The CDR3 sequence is CAWSVGTSGGGTQYF. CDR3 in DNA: TGTGCCTGGAGTGTAGGTACTAGCGGGGGTGGTACGCAGTATTTT.

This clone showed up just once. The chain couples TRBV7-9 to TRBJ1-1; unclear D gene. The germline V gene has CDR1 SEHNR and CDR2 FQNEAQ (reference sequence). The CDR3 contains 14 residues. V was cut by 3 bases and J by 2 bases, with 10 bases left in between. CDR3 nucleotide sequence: TGTGCCAGCAGCTTGAAGCTTACCAACACTGAAGCTTTCTTT. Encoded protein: CASSLKLTNTEAFF.

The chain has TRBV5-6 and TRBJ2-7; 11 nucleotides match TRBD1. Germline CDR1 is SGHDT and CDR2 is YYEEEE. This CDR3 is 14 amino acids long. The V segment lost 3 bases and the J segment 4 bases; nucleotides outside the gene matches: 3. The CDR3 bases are TGTGCCAGCAGCTGGGACAGGGGGGAATACGAGCAGTACTTC. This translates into CASSWDRGEYEQYF.